This TCR beta chain was profiled in a study of T cells in Graves' hyperthyroidism and ophthalmopathy. Exclusion followed for patients with uncontrolled infection, other autoimmune disease, pregnancy or lactation. Whole-study findings and limits: Stable hyperthyroidism was told apart from ophthalmopathy by a model built on 13 V-J features. The blood repertoire included most of the expanded thyroid clonotypes above 0.001. In validation, the model predicted ophthalmopathy. These predictions came a median approximately six months before onset.

About this clonotype itself: The target antigen is unknown. A much larger clone lies one base from this, so it may be a read error.

The CDR3 is made up of 14 amino acids. Per germline, CDR1 SQVTM and CDR2 ANQGSEA. Trimming cost V 4 bases and J 4 bases; bases outside gene matches: 5. RNA transcripts yielded amplified TCR beta CDR3 regions. HTBI primers were used for first-round RT-PCR of the TCR CDR3. One entry per CDR3 protein, called by TCRdb with MiXCR from the multiplex PCR reads. The data show 300,000 or so distinct CDR3 sequences, with around 15% seen just once and just over 55% held by the top ten. The chain uses TRBV29-1 and TRBJ2-5, with 11 bases that match TRBD2. This TCR was recovered from a woman aged 55 to 70 with Graves' ophthalmopathy. The source material was blood. The CDR3 region has the DNA TGCAGCGTTGGCCTAGCGGGGGGCGGAGAGACCCAGTACTTC. Translation gives CSVGLAGGGETQYF.